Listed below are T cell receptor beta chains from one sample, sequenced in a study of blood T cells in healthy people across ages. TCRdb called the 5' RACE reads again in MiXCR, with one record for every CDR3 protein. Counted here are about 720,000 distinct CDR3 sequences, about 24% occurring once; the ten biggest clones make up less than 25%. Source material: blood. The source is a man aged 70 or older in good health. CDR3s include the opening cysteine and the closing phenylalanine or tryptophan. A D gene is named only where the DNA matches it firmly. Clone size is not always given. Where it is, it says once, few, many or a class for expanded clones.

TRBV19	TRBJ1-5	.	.	CASGDNNQPQHF	TGTGCCAGTGGGGACAACAATCAGCCCCAGCATTTT
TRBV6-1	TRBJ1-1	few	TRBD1	CASSERGTGAEAFF	TGTGCCAGCAGTGAACGGGGGACAGGCGCTGAAGCTTTCTTT
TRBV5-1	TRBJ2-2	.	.	CASSTRPGQNTGELFF	TGCGCCAGCAGCACCAGACCGGGACAAAACACCGGGGAGCTGTTTTTT
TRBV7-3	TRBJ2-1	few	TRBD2	CASSLIRTSGRGEQFF	TGTGCCAGCAGCTTAATCCGGACTAGCGGGAGAGGTGAGCAGTTCTTC
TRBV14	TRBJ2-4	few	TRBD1	CASSQGQGAENIQYF	TGTGCCAGCAGCCAAGGACAGGGGGCTGAGAACATTCAGTACTTC
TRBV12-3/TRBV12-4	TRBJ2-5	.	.	CASSSAGTPQETQYF	TGTGCCAGCAGCAGCGCCGGGACACCTCAAGAGACCCAGTACTTC
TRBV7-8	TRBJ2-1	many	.	CASSLFRQSSYNEQFF	TGTGCCAGCAGCTTATTTCGACAGAGCTCCTACAATGAGCAGTTCTTC
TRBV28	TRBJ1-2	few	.	CASTRSGYGYTF	TGTGCCAGCACCCGCTCGGGGTATGGCTACACCTTC
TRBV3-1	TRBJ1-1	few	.	CASSQALNRYTEAFF	TGTGCCAGCAGCCAAGCCCTGAACCGTTACACTGAAGCTTTCTTT
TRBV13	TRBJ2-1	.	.	CAGSTHDRSEDNEQFF	TGTGCCGGCAGCACGCACGACCGGAGCGAGGACAATGAGCAGTTCTTC